One and the same sample provided the 5 T cell receptor beta chains below, sequenced in a study of T cells after yellow fever vaccination. TCRdb analysed the 5' RACE reads with MiXCR anew, one entry per CDR3 protein. The top ten clones hold less than 20% of a sample with around 360,000 distinct CDR3 sequences, around a tenth of them seen once. The material sequenced was PBMCs, taken on the day of the first yellow fever vaccination. Receptors originate from a man between 18 and 29 years old who received the YFV17D yellow fever vaccine.

The V call is TRBV7-9, the J call TRBJ2-3; D may be TRBD1 or TRBD2 (6 bases each). Germline V gene lookup returns CDR1 SEHNR and CDR2 FQNEAQ (reference sequence). This CDR3 has 13 residues. Between the trimmed V and J ends, which lost 5 bases and 14 bases, there was a span of 20 bases. CDR3 amino acids: CASSPSSGALRYF. In DNA form, the CDR3 reads TGTGCCAGCAGCCCATCCTCGGGGGCCCTGAGGTATTTT.

The CDR3 protein is CSVEAGRGSTDTQYF. CDR3 nucleotides: TGCAGCGTTGAGGCGGGGAGGGGTAGCACAGATACGCAGTATTTT. The J gene is TRBJ2-3, the V gene TRBV29-1, with 7 bases aligning to TRBD2. V shed 3 bases, J shed 0 bases, and the junction held 6 bases outside the gene matches. Germline CDR1 is SQVTM and CDR2 is ANQGSEA. This CDR3 region has 15 residues.

This chain connects TRBV27 to TRBJ2-1; maybe TRBD2 (6 bases). This CDR3 spans 16 amino acids. Germline V gene lookup returns CDR1 MNHEY and CDR2 SMNVEV (reference sequence). The germline V and J ends were trimmed by 5 bases and 0 bases, with 14 bases remaining between them. CDR3 sequence: CASSIVEGLSYNEQFF. Here the CDR3 DNA reads TGTGCCAGCAGTATCGTGGAGGGCCTCTCCTACAATGAGCAGTTCTTC.

This clonotype was seen more than once but under ten times. V and J are TRBV7-7 and TRBJ1-1; D gene unclear. Germline V gene lookup returns CDR1 SSHAT and CDR2 FNYEAQ (reference sequence). The germline V and J ends were trimmed by 5 bases and 1 base, with 8 bases remaining between them. CDR3 length: 13 amino acids. The CDR3 nucleotides read TGTGCCAGCAGCCGTGCCAAGAACACTGAAGCTTTCTTT. As protein: CASSRAKNTEAFF.

CDR3 bases: TGCGCCAGCAGCCCATCGCCCGGCAGCTCTGGAAACACCATATATTTT. Translated: CASSPSPGSSGNTIYF. The rearrangement links TRBV5-1 to TRBJ1-3; D is ambiguous. The CDR3 loop spans 16 amino acids. Germline assignment: CDR1 SGHRS and CDR2 YFSETQ. With 4 bases removed from V and 0 bases from J, the gap between germline ends came to 14 bases.